This T cell receptor beta chain is from a study of PD-1 blockade in classical Hodgkin lymphoma. Libraries were prepared by immunoSEQ multiplex PCR; TCRdb keeps only in-frame clonotypes and omits some of them. The table lists about 22,000 clones, roughly 94% of them singletons. Remarks on this clone: Its antigen is unidentified.

Specified time point: newly diagnosed, previously untreated cHL patient sample. General study findings and limits: As was reported, newly diagnosed patients showed lower baseline TCR diversity than healthy donors did. Nothing has yet pinned down what causes the repertoire differences, possibly disease activity or prior therapy.

The length of the CDR3 is 14 residues. The germline gives CDR1 MGHRA, CDR2 YSYEKL. Trimming took 3 bases from V and 3 from J, leaving 11 bases between them. The V call is TRBV4-1, the J call TRBJ1-1, with D possibly being TRBD1 (5 bases). This clonotype originated in a human donor with classical Hodgkin lymphoma. Sequencing was done on a sample of peripheral blood mononuclear cells (PBMCs). Here the CDR3 DNA reads TGCGCCAGCAGCCAGTGGCAGGGTGACACTGAAGCTTTCTTT. It is translated as CASSQWQGDTEAFF.